The sequence of this T cell receptor beta chain was determined in a study of T-cell memory formation after mild COVID-19. Overall study: Most TCR clusters belonged to a single donor.

Study-wide results and caveats: Among clones peaking at day 37 in the second wave, SARS-CoV-2 specificity remained unconfirmed.

Constant-segment primers were used for 5'RACE, and the resulting TCR alpha and TCR beta cDNA libraries carried sample barcodes and UMIs. TCRdb independently ran MiXCR on the 5' RACE reads; one entry per CDR3 protein. The table lists a few hundred thousand distinct CDR3 sequences, around a quarter of them singletons. Notes on this clonotype: What it binds is not known.

Trimming removed 2 bases from V and 6 bases from J; junction bases left unmatched: 9. The CDR3 is 15 amino acids. Germline assignment: CDR1 SEHNR and CDR2 FQNEAQ (reference sequence). The J gene is TRBJ2-7, the V gene TRBV7-9; 8 positions agree with TRBD1. The TCR was taken from an adult woman who had mild COVID-19 (a few samples of this study predate the infection). Cell type and time point are not known. The sample comprised PBMCs or a T cell subset sorted from them (not recorded which). The CDR3, as DNA: TGTGCCAGCAGCTTATCTTACAGGGACAGGCGCGAGCAGTACTTC. It encodes CASSLSYRDRREQYF.